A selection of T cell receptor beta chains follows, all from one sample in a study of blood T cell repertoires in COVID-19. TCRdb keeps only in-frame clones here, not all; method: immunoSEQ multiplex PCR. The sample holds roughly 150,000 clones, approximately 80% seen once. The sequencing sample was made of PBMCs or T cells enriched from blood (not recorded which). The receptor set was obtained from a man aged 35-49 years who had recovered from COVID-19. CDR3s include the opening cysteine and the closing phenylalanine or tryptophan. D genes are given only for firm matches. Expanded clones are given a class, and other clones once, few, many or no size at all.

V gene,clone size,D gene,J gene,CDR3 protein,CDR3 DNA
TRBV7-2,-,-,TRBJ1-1,CASSFQGYSTEAFF,TGTGCCAGCAGCTTCCAGGGATACTCCACTGAAGCTTTCTTT
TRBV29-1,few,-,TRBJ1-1,CSAMTDPNTEAFF,TGCAGCGCTATGACAGACCCGAACACTGAAGCTTTCTTT
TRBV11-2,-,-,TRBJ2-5,CASSFFSRGGETQYF,TGTGCCAGCAGCTTCTTCAGCAGGGGCGGGGAGACCCAGTACTTC
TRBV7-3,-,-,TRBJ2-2,CASSRVSSGELFF,TGTGCCAGCAGTCGAGTTAGTTCCGGGGAGCTGTTTTTT
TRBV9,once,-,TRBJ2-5,CASSLPGDSGGETQYF,TGTGCCAGCAGCCTACCTGGGGACTCCGGTGGTGAGACCCAGTACTTC
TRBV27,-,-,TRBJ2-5,CASSFPRRGLRTSEETQYF,TGTGCCAGCAGTTTTCCTCGCAGGGGGCTTCGGACTAGTGAAGAGACCCAGTACTTC
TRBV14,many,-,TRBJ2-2,CASSQIGRANTGELFF,TGTGCCAGCAGCCAAATTGGCAGGGCTAACACCGGGGAGCTGTTTTTT
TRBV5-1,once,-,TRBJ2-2,CASSLDIPGELFF,TGCGCCAGCAGCTTGGACATACCCGGGGAGCTGTTTTTT
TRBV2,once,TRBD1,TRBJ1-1,CASNKDRVDTEAFF,TGTGCCAGCAACAAGGACAGGGTTGACACTGAAGCTTTCTTT
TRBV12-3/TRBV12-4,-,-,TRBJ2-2,CASTRQYTGELFF,TGTGCCAGCACCAGACAGTACACCGGGGAGCTGTTTTTT
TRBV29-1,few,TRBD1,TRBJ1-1,CSVSTGGRGEAFF,TGCAGCGTTTCCACAGGGGGTCGGGGTGAAGCTTTCTTT
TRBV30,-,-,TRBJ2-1,CACSPGKSYNEQFF,TGTGCCTGTTCCCCAGGGAAGTCCTACAATGAGCAGTTCTTC
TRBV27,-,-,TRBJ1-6,CASSSLRNSPLHF,TGTGCCAGCAGTTCCCTGAGGAATTCACCCCTCCACTTT
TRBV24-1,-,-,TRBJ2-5,CATSDFGRSLETQYF,TGTGCCACCAGTGATTTCGGCAGGTCGTTAGAGACCCAGTACTTC
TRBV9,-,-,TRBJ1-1,CASSVGAGYTEAFF,TGTGCCAGCAGCGTGGGGGCTGGGTACACTGAAGCTTTCTTT